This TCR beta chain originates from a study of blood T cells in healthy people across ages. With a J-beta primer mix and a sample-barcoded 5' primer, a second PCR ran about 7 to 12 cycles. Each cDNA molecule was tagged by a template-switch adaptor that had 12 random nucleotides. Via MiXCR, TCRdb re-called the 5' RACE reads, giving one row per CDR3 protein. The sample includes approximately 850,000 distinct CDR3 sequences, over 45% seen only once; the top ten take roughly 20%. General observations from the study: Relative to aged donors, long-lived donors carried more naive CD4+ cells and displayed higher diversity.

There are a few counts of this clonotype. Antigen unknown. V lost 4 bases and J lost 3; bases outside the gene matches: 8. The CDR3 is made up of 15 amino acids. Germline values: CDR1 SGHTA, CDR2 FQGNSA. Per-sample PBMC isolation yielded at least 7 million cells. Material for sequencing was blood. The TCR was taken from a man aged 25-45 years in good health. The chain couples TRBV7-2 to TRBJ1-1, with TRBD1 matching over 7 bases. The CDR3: CASSWRQGWDTEAFF. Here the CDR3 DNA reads TGTGCCAGCAGCTGGAGACAGGGCTGGGACACTGAAGCTTTCTTT.